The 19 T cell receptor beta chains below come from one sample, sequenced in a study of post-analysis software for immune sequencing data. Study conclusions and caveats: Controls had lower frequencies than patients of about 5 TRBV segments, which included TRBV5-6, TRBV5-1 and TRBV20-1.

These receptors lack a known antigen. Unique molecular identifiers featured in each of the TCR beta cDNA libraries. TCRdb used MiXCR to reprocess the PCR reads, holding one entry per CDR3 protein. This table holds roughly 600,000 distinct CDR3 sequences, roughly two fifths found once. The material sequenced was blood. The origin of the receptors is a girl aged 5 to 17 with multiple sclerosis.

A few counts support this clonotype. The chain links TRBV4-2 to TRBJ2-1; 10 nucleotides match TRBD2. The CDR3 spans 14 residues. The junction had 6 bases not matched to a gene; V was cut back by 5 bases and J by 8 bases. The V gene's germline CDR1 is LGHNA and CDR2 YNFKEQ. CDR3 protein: CASSGASGSDEQFF. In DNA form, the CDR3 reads TGTGCCAGCAGCGGGGCTAGCGGGAGCGATGAGCAGTTCTTC.

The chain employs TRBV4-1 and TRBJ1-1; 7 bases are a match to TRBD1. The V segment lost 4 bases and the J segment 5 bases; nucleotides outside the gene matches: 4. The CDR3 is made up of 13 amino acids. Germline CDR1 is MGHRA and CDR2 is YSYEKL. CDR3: CASSRAGQTEAFF. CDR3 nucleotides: TGCGCCAGCAGCCGAGCGGGACAGACTGAAGCTTTCTTT.

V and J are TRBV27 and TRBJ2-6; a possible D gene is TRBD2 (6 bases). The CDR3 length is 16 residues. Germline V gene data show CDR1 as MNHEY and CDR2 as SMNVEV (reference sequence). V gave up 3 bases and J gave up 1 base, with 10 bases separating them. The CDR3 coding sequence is TGTGCCAGCAGTTTCGAGGGGACTTCTGGGGCCAACGTCCTGACTTTC. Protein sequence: CASSFEGTSGANVLTF.

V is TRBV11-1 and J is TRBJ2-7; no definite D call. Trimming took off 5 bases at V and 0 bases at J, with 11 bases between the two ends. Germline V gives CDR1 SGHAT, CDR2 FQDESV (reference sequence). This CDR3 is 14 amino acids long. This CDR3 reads CASSLSTSSYEQYF. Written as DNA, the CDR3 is TGTGCCAGCAGCCTCTCGACGTCCTCCTACGAGCAGTACTTC.

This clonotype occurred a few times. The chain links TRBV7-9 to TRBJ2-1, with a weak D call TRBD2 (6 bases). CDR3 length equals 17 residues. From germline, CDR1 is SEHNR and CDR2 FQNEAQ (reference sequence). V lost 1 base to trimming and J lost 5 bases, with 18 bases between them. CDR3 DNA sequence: TGTGCCAGCAGCTTAGTTGAGTCGGGAGTTCGTGACAATGAGCAGTTCTTC. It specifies CASSLVESGVRDNEQFF.

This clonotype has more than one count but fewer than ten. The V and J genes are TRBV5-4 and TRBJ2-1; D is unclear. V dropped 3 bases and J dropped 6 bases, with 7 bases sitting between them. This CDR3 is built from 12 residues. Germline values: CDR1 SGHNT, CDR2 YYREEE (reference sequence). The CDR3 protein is CASSSDRNEQFF. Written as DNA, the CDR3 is TGTGCCAGCAGCTCCGATCGCAATGAGCAGTTCTTC.

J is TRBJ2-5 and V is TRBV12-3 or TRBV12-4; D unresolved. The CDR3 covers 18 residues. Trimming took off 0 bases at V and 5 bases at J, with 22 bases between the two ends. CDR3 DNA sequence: TGTGCCAGCAGTTTAGCAGGGAAGCTCTTCCCCGTTAGGGAGACCCAGTACTTC. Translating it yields CASSLAGKLFPVRETQYF.

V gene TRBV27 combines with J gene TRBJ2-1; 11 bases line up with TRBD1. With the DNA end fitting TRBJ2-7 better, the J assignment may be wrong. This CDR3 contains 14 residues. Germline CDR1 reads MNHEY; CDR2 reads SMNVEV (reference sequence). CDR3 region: CASRSDRGLYEQYF. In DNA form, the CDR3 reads TGTGCCAGCAGATCGGACAGGGGGCTTTACGAGCAGTACTTC.

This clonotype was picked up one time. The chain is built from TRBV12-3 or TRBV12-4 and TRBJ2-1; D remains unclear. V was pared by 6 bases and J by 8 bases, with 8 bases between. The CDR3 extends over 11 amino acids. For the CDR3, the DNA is TGTGCCAGCAGCCGCATTTATGAGCAGTTCTTC. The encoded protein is CASSRIYEQFF.

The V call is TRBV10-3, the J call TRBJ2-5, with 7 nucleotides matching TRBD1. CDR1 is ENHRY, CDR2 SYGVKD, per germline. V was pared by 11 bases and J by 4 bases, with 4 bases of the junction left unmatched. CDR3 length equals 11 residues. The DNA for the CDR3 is TGTGCCGTAGGGGGCGGAGAGACCCAGTACTTC. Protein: CAVGGGETQYF.

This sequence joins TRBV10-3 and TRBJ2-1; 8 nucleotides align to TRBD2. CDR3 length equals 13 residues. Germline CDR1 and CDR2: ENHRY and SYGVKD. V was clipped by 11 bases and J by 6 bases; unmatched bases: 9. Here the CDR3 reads CAVRRGASNEQFF. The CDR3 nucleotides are TGTGCCGTGCGGCGGGGGGCCTCCAATGAGCAGTTCTTC.

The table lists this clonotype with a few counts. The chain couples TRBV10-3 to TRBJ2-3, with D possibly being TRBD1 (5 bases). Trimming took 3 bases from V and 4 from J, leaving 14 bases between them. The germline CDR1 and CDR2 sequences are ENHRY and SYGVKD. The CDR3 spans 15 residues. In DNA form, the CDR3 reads TGTGCCATCAGTGATTCTCCAGGGATTTCAGATACGCAGTATTTT. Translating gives CAISDSPGISDTQYF.

CDR3 coding DNA: TGTGCCAGCAGCAAGGCGGGAGTTGAGGAGACCCAGTACTTC. Protein: CASSKAGVEETQYF. The genes are TRBV7-9 and TRBJ2-5; 7 bases map to TRBD2. The V segment lost 5 bases and the J segment 5 bases; nucleotides outside the gene matches: 8. The CDR3 spans 14 residues. Germline loops: CDR1 SEHNR, CDR2 FQNEAQ (reference sequence).

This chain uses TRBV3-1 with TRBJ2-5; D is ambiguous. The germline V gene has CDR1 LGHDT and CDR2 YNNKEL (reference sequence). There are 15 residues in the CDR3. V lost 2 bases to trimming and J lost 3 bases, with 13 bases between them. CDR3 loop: CASSQNPPREETQYF. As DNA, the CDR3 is TGTGCCAGCAGCCAAAATCCCCCAAGGGAAGAGACCCAGTACTTC.

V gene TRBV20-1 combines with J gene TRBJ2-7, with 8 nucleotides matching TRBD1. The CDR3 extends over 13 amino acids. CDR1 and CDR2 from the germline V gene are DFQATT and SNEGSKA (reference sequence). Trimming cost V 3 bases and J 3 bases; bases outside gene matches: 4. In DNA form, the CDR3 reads TGCAGTGCTAGTAGGGACAGGCTCTACGAGCAGTACTTC. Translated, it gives CSASRDRLYEQYF.

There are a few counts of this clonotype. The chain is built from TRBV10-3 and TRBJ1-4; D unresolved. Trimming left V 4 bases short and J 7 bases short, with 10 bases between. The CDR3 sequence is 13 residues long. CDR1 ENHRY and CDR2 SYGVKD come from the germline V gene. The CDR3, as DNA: TGTGCCATCAGTGGAGAAGGAGGTGAAAAACTGTTTTTT. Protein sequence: CAISGEGGEKLFF.

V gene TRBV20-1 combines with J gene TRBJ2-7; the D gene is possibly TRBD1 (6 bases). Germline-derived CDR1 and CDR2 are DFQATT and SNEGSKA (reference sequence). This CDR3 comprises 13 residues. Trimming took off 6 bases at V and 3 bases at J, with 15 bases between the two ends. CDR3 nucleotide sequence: TGCAGTGCCTCGGGGCAGGGACACTACGAGCAGTACTTC. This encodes CSASGQGHYEQYF.

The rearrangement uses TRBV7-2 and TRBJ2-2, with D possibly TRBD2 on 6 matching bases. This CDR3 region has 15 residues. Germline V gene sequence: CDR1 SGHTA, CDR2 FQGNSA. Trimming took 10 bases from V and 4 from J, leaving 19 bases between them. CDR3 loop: CANQEGPPSTGELFF. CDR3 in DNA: TGTGCCAACCAGGAGGGCCCACCGAGCACCGGGGAGCTGTTTTTT. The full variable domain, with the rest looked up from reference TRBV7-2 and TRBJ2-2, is GAGVSQSPSNKVTEKGKDVELRCDPISGHTALYWYRQSLGQGLEFLIYFQGNSAPDKSGLPSDRFSAERTGGSVSTLTIQRTQQEDSAVYLCANQEGPPSTGELFFGEGSRLTVL.

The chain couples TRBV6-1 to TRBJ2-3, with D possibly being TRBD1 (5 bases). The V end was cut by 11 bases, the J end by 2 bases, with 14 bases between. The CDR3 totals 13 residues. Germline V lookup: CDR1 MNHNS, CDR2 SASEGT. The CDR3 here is CAVSRGNTDTQYF. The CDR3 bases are TGTGCCGTTAGTAGGGGCAACACAGATACGCAGTATTTT.